The 9 T cell receptor beta chains listed next were all sequenced from one sample in a study of blood T cell repertoires in COVID-19. Generated by immunoSEQ multiplex PCR, the TCRdb table keeps only in-frame clones and is missing some. The table lists about 150,000 clones, around 83% of them singletons. Sequences were obtained from peripheral blood. These receptors were obtained from a woman in her forties or fifties with acute or convalescent COVID-19.

The sample holds a few counts of this clone. The gene calls are TRBV18 and TRBJ2-2, with D maybe TRBD1 (5 bases). In germline, CDR1 is KGHSH, CDR2 LQKENI. This CDR3 has 16 residues. The V end was cut by 5 bases, the J end by 1 base, with 14 bases between. DNA of the CDR3: TGTGCCAGCTCAGTACAACAGGTAGAGAACACCGGGGAGCTGTTTTTT. Encoded protein: CASSVQQVENTGELFF.

The V gene is TRBV5-1, the J gene TRBJ1-4, with TRBD1 matching 9 bases. Germline CDR1 SGHRS, CDR2 YFSETQ. J was trimmed by 8 bases and V by 0 bases; bases with no gene match: 8. The CDR3 consists of 16 residues. The CDR3 coding sequence is TGCGCCAGCAGCTTGGGACAGGGGGGTATATCAGAAAAACTGTTTTTT. Protein: CASSLGQGGISEKLFF.

The V call is TRBV11-2, the J call TRBJ1-2, with D perhaps TRBD1 (6 bases). Trimming left V 1 base short and J 5 bases short, with 23 bases between. CDR3 size: 18 residues. CDR1 and CDR2 (germline): SGHAT, FQNNGV. Here the CDR3 reads CASSLAGFGQPDDYGYTF. CDR3 in DNA: TGTGCCAGCAGCTTAGCCGGGTTCGGACAGCCCGACGATTATGGCTACACCTTC.

The rearrangement uses TRBV12-3 or TRBV12-4 and TRBJ1-4; no clear D. This CDR3 has 13 amino acids. V was shortened by 4 bases and J by 8 bases, with 11 bases between the two germline ends. CDR3: CASSSSGGEKLFF. Written as DNA, the CDR3 is TGTGCCAGCAGTTCCTCAGGAGGGGAAAAACTGTTTTTT.

V and J are TRBV5-5 and TRBJ1-2, with 9 bases matching TRBD1. Germline V gene sequence: CDR1 SGHKS, CDR2 YYEKEE (reference sequence). V gave up 0 bases and J gave up 6 bases; unmatched junction bases: 15. This CDR3 has 18 residues. DNA of the CDR3: TGTGCCAGCAGCTTGGTTCTTCGGACAGGGGACACTGGCCATGGCTACACCTTC. Amino acids: CASSLVLRTGDTGHGYTF. Supplemented by reference TRBV5-5 and TRBJ1-2, the full variable domain reads DAGVTQSPTHLIKTRGQQVTLRCSPISGHKSVSWYQQVLGQGPQFIFQYYEKEERGRGNFPDRFSARQFPNYSSELNVNALLLGDSALYLCASSLVLRTGDTGHGYTFGSGTRLTVV.

The J gene is TRBJ1-6, the V gene TRBV25-1, with unresolved D. V dropped 5 bases and J dropped 9 bases, with 8 bases sitting between them. Germline loops: CDR1 MGHDK, CDR2 SYGVNS. CDR3 length: 12 residues. This CDR3 reads CASSHTSSPLHF. As DNA, the CDR3 is TGTGCCAGCAGTCACACTAGTTCACCCCTCCACTTT.

The chain links TRBV5-1 to TRBJ1-1; 9 bases are shared with TRBD1. The CDR3 covers 14 residues. With V trimmed by 1 base and J by 7 bases, 5 bases remained unmatched. CDR1 is SGHRS and CDR2 is YFSETQ in the germline V gene. CDR3 residues: CASSLTGGLHEAFF. DNA of the CDR3: TGCGCCAGCAGCTTGACAGGGGGCCTACATGAAGCTTTCTTT.

The rearrangement uses TRBV4-2 and TRBJ2-3; 7 bases align to TRBD1. Germline V CDR1 and CDR2: LGHNA, YNFKEQ. The CDR3 is 15 amino acids. After removal of 4 bases from V and 2 bases from J, the junction contained 6 bases not matched to a gene. CDR3 loop: CASSPDRRNTDTQYF. CDR3 sequence (DNA): TGTGCCAGCAGCCCGGACAGGAGAAACACAGATACGCAGTATTTT.

The rearrangement uses TRBV5-6 and TRBJ2-4; no firm D call. Between the trimmed V and J ends, which lost 0 bases and 0 bases, there was a span of 7 bases. This CDR3 region has 15 residues. CDR1 and CDR2 from the germline V gene are SGHDT and YYEEEE. For the CDR3, the DNA is TGTGCCAGCAGCTTGGATGTACTAGCCAAAAACATTCAGTACTTC. It specifies CASSLDVLAKNIQYF. Together with reference TRBV5-6 and TRBJ2-4, the CDR3 gives the full variable domain: DAGVTQSPTHLIKTRGQQVTLRCSPKSGHDTVSWYQQALGQGPQFIFQYYEEEERQRGNFPDRFSGHQFPNYSSELNVNALLLGDSALYLCASSLDVLAKNIQYFGAGTRLSVL.